These T cell receptor beta chains were read from a single sample in a study of shared clonotypes between healthy human individuals. Assay used: immunoSEQ multiplex PCR; TCRdb lists only in-frame clones, some missing. This sample yields 2 million to 2.5 million clones, of which about 95% are seen a single time; 0.13% belongs to the top ten. Source material: naive CD4+ T cells sorted from blood. The receptors here all came from a man aged 18 to 30 in good health. Each CDR3 is given with its conserved first and last residue. A D gene is named only where the DNA matches it firmly. Clone size is not always given. Where it is, it says once, few, many or a class for expanded clones.

clone size,V gene,D gene,J gene,CDR3 DNA,CDR3 protein
NA,TRBV10-3,TRBD1,TRBJ1-1,TGTGCCATCAGCGTCCGGGACAGAGCCACTGAAGCTTTCTTT,CAISVRDRATEAFF
NA,TRBV7-9,TRBD1,TRBJ2-7,TGTGCCAGCAGCCCCTCCGGGACAGGGGGCATTTACGAGCAGTACTTC,CASSPSGTGGIYEQYF
NA,TRBV28,TRBD2,TRBJ2-7,TGTGCCACCACGGGACTAGCGGGGGTGTACGAGCAGTACTTC,CATTGLAGVYEQYF
NA,TRBV2,TRBD2,TRBJ2-3,TGTGCCAGCAGTGGCCCTAGCGGGAGTATTGGGGCTAGCACAGATACGCAGTATTTT,CASSGPSGSIGASTDTQYF
NA,TRBV19,NA,TRBJ1-6,TGTGCCAGTACGGAGGCGAGCTCCTATAATTCACCCCTCCACTTT,CASTEASSYNSPLHF
NA,TRBV5-1,TRBD2,TRBJ2-3,TGCGCCAGCAGCTCCCGGCGCGCGGGAGCAACAGATACGCAGTATTTT,CASSSRRAGATDTQYF
NA,TRBV11-2,NA,TRBJ1-1,TGTGCCAGCAGACCACTGACGGGGAACACTGAAGCTTTCTTT,CASRPLTGNTEAFF
NA,TRBV28,NA,TRBJ1-2,TGTGCCAGCCGGCGGCAGCTTGATGGCTACACCTTC,CASRRQLDGYTF
NA,TRBV29-1,TRBD2,TRBJ2-3,TGCAGCGCTGGACTAGCCGGTGAAGGTACGCAGTATTTT,CSAGLAGEGTQYF
NA,TRBV5-6,NA,TRBJ1-5,TGTGCCAGCACACTCAGAGGGGTAGTCAATCAGCCCCAGCATTTT,CASTLRGVVNQPQHF
NA,TRBV30,TRBD1,TRBJ1-2,TGTGCCTGGAGTCCTACAGGGGGGGGTAACTATGGCTACACCTTC,CAWSPTGGGNYGYTF
few,TRBV2,NA,TRBJ2-2,TGTGCCAGCCGGCGTGGCGGGGAGCTGTTTTTT,CASRRGGELFF
NA,TRBV27,TRBD2,TRBJ2-3,TGTGCCAGCAGTTCGGGACTAGCGGGGAGCACAGATACGCAGTATTTT,CASSSGLAGSTDTQYF
NA,TRBV5-1,NA,TRBJ2-7,TGCGCCAGCAGCTTGGTTCCAGATACTAACTACGAGCAGTACTTC,CASSLVPDTNYEQYF
NA,TRBV5-1,TRBD2,TRBJ2-5,TGCGCCAGCAGCTTGGTCCCGGGGGGAGAGACCCAGTACTTC,CASSLVPGGETQYF
NA,TRBV11-2,TRBD1,TRBJ1-2,TGTGCCAGCAGCATGACAGGGGAGAACTATGGCTACACCTTC,CASSMTGENYGYTF
NA,TRBV7-2,NA,TRBJ2-2,TGTGCCAGCAGCTTAGGGGGGCGGGCCCCGAACACCGGGGAGCTGTTTTTT,CASSLGGRAPNTGELFF
few,TRBV5-6,NA,TRBJ1-2,TGTGCCAGCAGCTCCATTGGAGGGGCCAAAGGGGGCTATGGCTACACCTTC,CASSSIGGAKGGYGYTF
once,TRBV27,NA,TRBJ2-5,TGTGCCAGCAGCCCGGGACGGTTCCAAGAGACCCAGTACTTC,CASSPGRFQETQYF
NA,TRBV29-1,TRBD1,TRBJ1-5,TGCAGCGTTGCGTCAGGGGGGGGGAATCAGCCCCAGCATTTT,CSVASGGGNQPQHF
NA,TRBV19,NA,TRBJ2-2,TGTGCCAGTAGTATAGGGCAGACAGGGAGGGGAACCGGGGAGCTGTTTTTT,CASSIGQTGRGTGELFF
once,TRBV9,NA,TRBJ1-2,TGTGCCAGCAGCCAACAGAGTAACTATGGCTACACCTTC,CASSQQSNYGYTF
NA,TRBV28,NA,TRBJ2-1,TGTGCCAGCAGCCAGCAATACAATGAGCAGTTCTTC,CASSQQYNEQFF
NA,TRBV21-1,NA,TRBJ1-5,TGTGCCAGCAGCCATCTGGACAGGGGGCCCCAGCATTTT,CASSHLDRGPQHF
NA,TRBV6-1,TRBD2,TRBJ2-1,TGTGCCAGCAGCCCACTAGCGGGGGGCACCAATGAGCAGTTCTTC,CASSPLAGGTNEQFF
NA,TRBV28,NA,TRBJ1-6,TGTGCCAGCAGCCCTGGGGGGTTGAATAATTCACCCCTCCACTTT,CASSPGGLNNSPLHF